These 8 T cell receptor beta chains came from one sample sequenced in a study of T cells in localized non-small cell lung cancer. The method was immunoSEQ multiplex PCR; TCRdb's version includes in-frame clones alone and lacks a portion of them. The data hold 75,000 to 85,000 clones, with more than 75% observed a single time. The sequencing here drew on peripheral blood, taken before any cancer treatment. These receptors were obtained from a female donor of 60 years or more with stage I lung adenocarcinoma.

The chain is built from TRBV6-1 and TRBJ2-2; the D is unclear. The CDR3 covers 12 residues. V gave up 5 bases and J gave up 8 bases, with 9 bases separating them. Germline-derived CDR1 and CDR2 are MNHNS and SASEGT. The CDR3 reads CASSPEEGELFF. In DNA, the CDR3 is TGTGCCAGCAGTCCAGAGGAGGGGGAGCTGTTTTTT.

V and J are TRBV7-8 and TRBJ2-5; D is unclear. V was clipped by 2 bases and J by 7 bases, with 8 bases between them. The length of the CDR3 is 12 residues. The germline gives CDR1 SGHVS, CDR2 FQNEAQ. CDR3 sequence (DNA): TGTGCCAGCAGCTTAATGTCTTGGACCCAGTACTTC. This encodes CASSLMSWTQYF.

The chain joins TRBV4-2 to TRBJ1-2; D is undetermined. The germline CDR1 and CDR2 sequences are LGHNA and YNFKEQ. The CDR3 extends over 15 amino acids. The germline V and J ends were trimmed by 0 bases and 5 bases, with 13 bases remaining between them. CDR3 region: CASSQDQRGGYGYTF. CDR3 in DNA: TGTGCCAGCAGCCAAGATCAGCGGGGAGGGTATGGCTACACCTTC.

V usage is TRBV5-6 and J usage is TRBJ2-1, with 8 nucleotides matching TRBD1. Per germline, CDR1 SGHDT and CDR2 YYEEEE. The CDR3 runs to 16 residues. With 0 bases clipped from V and 3 bases from J, the junction kept 5 bases outside the gene matches. For the CDR3, the DNA is TGTGCCAGCAGCTTGGTGCGGGACAGGAACTACAATGAGCAGTTCTTC. It encodes CASSLVRDRNYNEQFF.

The chain links TRBV29-1 to TRBJ2-7; 7 bases match TRBD1. The junction had 2 bases not matched to a gene; V was cut back by 1 base and J by 2 bases. Germline V lookup: CDR1 SQVTM, CDR2 ANQGSEA. The CDR3 extends over 13 amino acids. This chain's CDR3 is CSVEGTGTYEQYF. CDR3 sequence (DNA): TGCAGCGTTGAAGGGACAGGTACCTACGAGCAGTACTTC.

In its sample, this clone was seen a few times. The gene calls are TRBV7-8 and TRBJ1-2; D remains unclear. Trimming removed 5 bases from V and 4 bases from J, with 23 bases in between. The CDR3 has 17 amino acids. Germline CDR1 is SGHVS and CDR2 is FQNEAQ. CDR3 DNA sequence: TGTGCCAGCAGCCCCGACCGGGGAGCCCCTATTGCCTATGGCTACACCTTC. Amino acids: CASSPDRGAPIAYGYTF.

The DNA for the CDR3 is TGTGCCAGCAGTTACTCCGGGCCCCTGGGGTACGAGCAGTACTTC. Amino acids: CASSYSGPLGYEQYF. The J gene is TRBJ2-7, the V gene TRBV6-5, with D unresolved. CDR1 MNHEY and CDR2 SVGAGI come from the germline V gene. The CDR3 covers 15 residues. V was clipped by 0 bases and J by 4 bases, with 13 bases between them.

The genes are TRBV5-1 and TRBJ1-2; 12 nucleotides line up with TRBD1. V dropped 4 bases and J dropped 8; count of bases not matched to a gene: 9. This CDR3 region has 15 residues. Germline V gene sequence: CDR1 SGHRS, CDR2 YFSETQ. The CDR3: CASSVGDRGRRGYTF. The CDR3 nucleotides read TGCGCCAGCAGCGTGGGGGACAGGGGGCGCCGGGGCTACACCTTC. The entire variable domain, with the rest obtained from reference TRBV5-1 and TRBJ1-2, is as follows: KAGVTQTPRYLIKTRGQQVTLSCSPISGHRSVSWYQQTPGQGLQFLFEYFSETQRNKGNFPGRFSGRQFSNSRSEMNVSTLELGDSALYLCASSVGDRGRRGYTFGSGTRLTVV.